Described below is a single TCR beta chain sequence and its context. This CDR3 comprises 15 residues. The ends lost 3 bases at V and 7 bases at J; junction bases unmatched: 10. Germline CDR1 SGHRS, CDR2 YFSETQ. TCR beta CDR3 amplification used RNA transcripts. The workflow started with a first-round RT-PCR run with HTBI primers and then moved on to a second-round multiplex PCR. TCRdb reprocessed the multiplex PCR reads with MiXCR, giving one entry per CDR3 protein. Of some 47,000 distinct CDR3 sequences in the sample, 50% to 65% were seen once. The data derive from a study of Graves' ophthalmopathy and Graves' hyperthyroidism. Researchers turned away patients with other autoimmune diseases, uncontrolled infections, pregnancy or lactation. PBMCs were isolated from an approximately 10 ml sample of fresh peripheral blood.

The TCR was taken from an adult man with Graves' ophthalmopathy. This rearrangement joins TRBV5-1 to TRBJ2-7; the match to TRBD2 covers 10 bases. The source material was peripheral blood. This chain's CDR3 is CASSWGLANTGEQYF. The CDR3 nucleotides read TGCGCCAGCAGCTGGGGACTAGCGAACACCGGGGAGCAGTACTTC.